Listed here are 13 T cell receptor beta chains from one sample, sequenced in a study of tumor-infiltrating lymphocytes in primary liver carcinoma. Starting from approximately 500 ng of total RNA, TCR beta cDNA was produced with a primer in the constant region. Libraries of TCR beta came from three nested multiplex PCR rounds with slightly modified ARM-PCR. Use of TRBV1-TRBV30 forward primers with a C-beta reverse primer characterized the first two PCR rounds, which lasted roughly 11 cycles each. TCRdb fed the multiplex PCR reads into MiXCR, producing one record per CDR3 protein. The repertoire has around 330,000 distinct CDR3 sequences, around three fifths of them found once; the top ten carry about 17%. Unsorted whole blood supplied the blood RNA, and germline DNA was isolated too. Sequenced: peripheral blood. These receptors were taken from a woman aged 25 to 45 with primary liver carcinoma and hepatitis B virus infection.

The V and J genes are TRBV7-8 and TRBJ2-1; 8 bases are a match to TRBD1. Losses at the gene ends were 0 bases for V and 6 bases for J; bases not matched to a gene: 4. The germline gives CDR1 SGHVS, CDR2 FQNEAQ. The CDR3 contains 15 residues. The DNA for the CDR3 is TGTGCCAGCAGCTTAGCCAGGGGGCGGAGCAATGAGCAGTTCTTC. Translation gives CASSLARGRSNEQFF.

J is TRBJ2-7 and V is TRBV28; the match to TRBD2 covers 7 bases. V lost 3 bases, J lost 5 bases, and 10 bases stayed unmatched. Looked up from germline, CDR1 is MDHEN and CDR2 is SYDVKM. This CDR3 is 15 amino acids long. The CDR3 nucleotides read TGTGCCAGCAGTTTCCGCGGGAGTCTCTGGGACGAGCAGTACTTC. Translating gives CASSFRGSLWDEQYF.

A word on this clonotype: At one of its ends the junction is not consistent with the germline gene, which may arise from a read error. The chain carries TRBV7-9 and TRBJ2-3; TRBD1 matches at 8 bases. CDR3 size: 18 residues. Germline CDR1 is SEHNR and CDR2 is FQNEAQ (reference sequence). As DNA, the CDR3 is TGTGCCGGCAGCTTAGCCGGAGGGAAGCAGGGGGCGAGAGATACGCAGTATTTT. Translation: CAGSLAGGKQGARDTQYF.

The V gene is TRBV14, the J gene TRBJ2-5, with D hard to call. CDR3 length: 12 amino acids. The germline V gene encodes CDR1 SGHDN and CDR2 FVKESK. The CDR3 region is CDISLDQETQYF. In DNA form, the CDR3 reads TGTGACATCAGCCTAGACCAAGAGACCCAGTACTTC.

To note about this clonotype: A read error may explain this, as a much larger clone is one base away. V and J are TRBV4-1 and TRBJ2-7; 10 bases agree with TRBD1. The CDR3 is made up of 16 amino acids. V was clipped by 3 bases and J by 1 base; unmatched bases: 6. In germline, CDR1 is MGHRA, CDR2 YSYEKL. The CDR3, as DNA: TGCGCCAGCAGCCATCCGGACAGGGGGGAGTCCTACGAGCAGTACTTC. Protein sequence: CASSHPDRGESYEQYF.

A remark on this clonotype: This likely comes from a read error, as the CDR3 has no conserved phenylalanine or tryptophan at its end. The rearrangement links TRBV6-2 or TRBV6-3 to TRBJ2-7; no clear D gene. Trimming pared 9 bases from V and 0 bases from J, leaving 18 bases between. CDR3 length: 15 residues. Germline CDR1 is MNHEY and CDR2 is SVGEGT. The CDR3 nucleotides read TGTGCCAGTAGCCGAGGCCTCGACTTCTCCTACGAGCAGTACTTA. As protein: CASSRGLDFSYEQYL.

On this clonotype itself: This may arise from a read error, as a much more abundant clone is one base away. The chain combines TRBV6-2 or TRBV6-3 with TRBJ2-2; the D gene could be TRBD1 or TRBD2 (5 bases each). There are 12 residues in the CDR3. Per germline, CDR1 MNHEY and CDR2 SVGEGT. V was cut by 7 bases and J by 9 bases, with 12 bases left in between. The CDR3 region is CASMSGTRELFF. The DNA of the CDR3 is TGTGCCAGCATGTCCGGGACCCGGGAGCTGTTTTTT.

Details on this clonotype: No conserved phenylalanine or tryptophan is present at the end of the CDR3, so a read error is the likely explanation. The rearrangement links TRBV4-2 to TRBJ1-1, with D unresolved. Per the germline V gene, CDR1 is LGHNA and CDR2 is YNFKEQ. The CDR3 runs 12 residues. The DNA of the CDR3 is TGTGCCAGCAACCAAGACTCGATTGAAGCTTTCATT. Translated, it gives CASNQDSIEAFI.

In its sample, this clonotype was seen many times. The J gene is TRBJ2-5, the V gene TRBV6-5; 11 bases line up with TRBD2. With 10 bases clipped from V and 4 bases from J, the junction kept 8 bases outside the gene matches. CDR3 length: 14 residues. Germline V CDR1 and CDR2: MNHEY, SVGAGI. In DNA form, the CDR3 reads TGTGCCACCTTCGCGACTAGCGGGATAGAGACCCAGTACTTC. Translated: CATFATSGIETQYF.

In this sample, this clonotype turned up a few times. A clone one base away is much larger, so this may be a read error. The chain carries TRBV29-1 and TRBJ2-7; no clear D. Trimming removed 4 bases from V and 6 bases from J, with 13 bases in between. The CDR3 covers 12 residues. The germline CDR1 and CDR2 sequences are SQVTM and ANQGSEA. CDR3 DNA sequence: TGCAGCGTTGCATTGGTGAACCTCGAGCAGTACTTC. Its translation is CSVALVNLEQYF.

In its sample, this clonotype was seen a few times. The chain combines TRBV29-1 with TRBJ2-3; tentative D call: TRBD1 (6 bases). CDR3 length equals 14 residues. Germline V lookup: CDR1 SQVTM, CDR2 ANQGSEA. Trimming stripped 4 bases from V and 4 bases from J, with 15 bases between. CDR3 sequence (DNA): TGCAGCGTTGGCCAGGGGACCTTCGCAGATACGCAGTATTTT. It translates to CSVGQGTFADTQYF.

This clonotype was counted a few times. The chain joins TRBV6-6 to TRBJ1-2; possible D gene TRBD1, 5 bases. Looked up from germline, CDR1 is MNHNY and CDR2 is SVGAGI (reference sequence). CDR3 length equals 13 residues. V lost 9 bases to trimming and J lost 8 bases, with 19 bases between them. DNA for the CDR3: TGTGCCAGTAACTGGCGAGGGGAAGGCGGCTACACCTTC. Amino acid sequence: CASNWRGEGGYTF.

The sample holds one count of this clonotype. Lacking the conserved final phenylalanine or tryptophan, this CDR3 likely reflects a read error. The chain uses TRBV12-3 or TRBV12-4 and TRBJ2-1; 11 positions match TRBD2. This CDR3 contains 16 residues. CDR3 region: CTSSRSTSGRSNEQFI. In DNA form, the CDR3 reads TGTACCAGCAGCCGCAGTACTAGCGGGAGATCGAATGAGCAGTTCATC.